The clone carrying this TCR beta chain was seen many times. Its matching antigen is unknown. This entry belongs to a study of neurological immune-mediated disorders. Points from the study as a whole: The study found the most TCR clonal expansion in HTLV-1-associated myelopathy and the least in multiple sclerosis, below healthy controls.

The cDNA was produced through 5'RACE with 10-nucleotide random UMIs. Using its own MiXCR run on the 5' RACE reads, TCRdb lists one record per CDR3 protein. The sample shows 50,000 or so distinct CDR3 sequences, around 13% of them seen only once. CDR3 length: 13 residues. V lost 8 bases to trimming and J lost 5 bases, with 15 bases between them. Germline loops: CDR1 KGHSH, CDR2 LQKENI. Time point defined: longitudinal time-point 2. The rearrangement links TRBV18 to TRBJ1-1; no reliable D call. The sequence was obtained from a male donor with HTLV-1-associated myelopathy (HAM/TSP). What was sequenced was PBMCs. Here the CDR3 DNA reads TGTGCCAGCAAGCAGGCAACGGAGACTGAAGCTTTCTTT. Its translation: CASKQATETEAFF.